This T cell receptor beta chain was profiled in a study of post-analysis software for immune sequencing data. Overall study: Relapsing-remitting, secondary progressive and progressive-relapsing forms made up the multiple sclerosis disease courses.

Built from TCR beta cDNA, the libraries had unique molecular identifiers in them. TCRdb analysed the PCR reads with MiXCR anew, one entry per CDR3 protein. The sample holds 600,000 to 750,000 distinct CDR3 sequences; 55% to 60% are singletons and the top ten take 10% to 12%. This clonotype was counted only a few times. Its cognate antigen is unknown. Overall study findings and caveats: TRBV segments more frequent in patients than in controls numbered roughly 5 and included TRBV5-6, TRBV5-1 and TRBV20-1. The authors found that F measure strongly co-clustered same-batch samples.

The CDR3 length is 13 residues. Germline V gene sequence: CDR1 LGHNT, CDR2 FRNRAP. V was pared by 3 bases and J by 4 bases, with 8 bases between. The sequence derives from a girl aged 2 to 9 with multiple sclerosis. Material: blood. The V gene is TRBV12-5, the J gene TRBJ2-3; D is ambiguous. CDR3 sequence reads: CASGFSLPDTQYF. The CDR3 nucleotides read TGTGCTAGTGGTTTTTCACTTCCAGATACGCAGTATTTT.